One T cell receptor beta chain is described in this entry. This CDR3 contains 14 residues. Germline loops: CDR1 ENHRY, CDR2 SYGVKD. Trimming left V 0 bases short and J 6 bases short, with 12 bases between. The record originates from a study of T cell changes during pregnancy in multiple sclerosis. Sequencing was performed with immunoSEQ multiplex PCR; in TCRdb, only in-frame clones are kept and a portion is missing. The sample holds approximately 53,000 clones, about nine tenths seen once. This clonotype originated in a female donor in good health, enrolled as a control in a pregnancy study. V usage is TRBV10-3 and J usage is TRBJ2-7, with a possible D match to TRBD2 (5 bases). Sequencing used CD4+ T cells from peripheral blood mononuclear cells, obtained after pregnancy. The DNA for the CDR3 is TGTGCCATCAGTGAGTCGGTAGCGTTCAGCGAGCAGTACTTC. It encodes CAISESVAFSEQYF.